Listed below are T cell receptor beta chains from one sample, sequenced in a study of T cell responses to AZD1222 COVID-19 vaccine. Repertoires were generated with immunoSEQ multiplex PCR, while TCRdb's copy carries only in-frame clones and drops some. The sample holds about 140,000 clones, about 91% seen once. The input for sequencing was peripheral blood, taken 28 days after the second AZD1222 dose. Every receptor here comes from an adult who received the AZD1222 COVID-19 vaccine. Both conserved end residues are part of each CDR3. Each record gives: J gene, V gene, CDR3 length, clone size, D gene, CDR3 protein, CDR3 DNA. D genes are given only for firm matches. A clone size is listed for some rows: how often the clone was seen (once, few, many), or a class if it is expanded.

J gene: TRBJ1-2
V gene: TRBV5-1
CDR3 length: 16
clone size: few
D gene: -
CDR3 protein: CASSLAGYGTNYGYTF
CDR3 DNA: TGCGCCAGCAGCTTGGCAGGGTACGGCACTAACTATGGCTACACCTTC

J gene: TRBJ2-2
V gene: TRBV4-3
CDR3 length: 16
clone size: -
D gene: TRBD2
CDR3 protein: CASSQVRTSGTGELFF
CDR3 DNA: TGCGCCAGCAGCCAAGTTCGGACTAGCGGCACCGGGGAGCTGTTTTTT

J gene: TRBJ1-2
V gene: TRBV28
CDR3 length: 14
clone size: once
D gene: -
CDR3 protein: CASSYVSGHYGYTF
CDR3 DNA: TGTGCCAGCAGTTATGTTTCAGGCCACTATGGCTACACCTTC

J gene: TRBJ1-2
V gene: TRBV7-9
CDR3 length: 13
clone size: -
D gene: -
CDR3 protein: CAFDRGPGYGYTF
CDR3 DNA: TGTGCCTTCGATAGGGGCCCTGGATATGGCTACACCTTC

J gene: TRBJ1-1
V gene: TRBV19
CDR3 length: 16
clone size: -
D gene: -
CDR3 protein: CASSIDSLLTFSEAFF
CDR3 DNA: TGTGCCAGTAGTATAGATTCTCTCTTGACATTCTCTGAAGCTTTCTTT

J gene: TRBJ2-5
V gene: TRBV14
CDR3 length: 17
clone size: -
D gene: -
CDR3 protein: CASSQGPPSGGQGTQYF
CDR3 DNA: TGTGCCAGCAGCCAAGGACCCCCTTCCGGAGGGCAGGGGACCCAGTACTTC

J gene: TRBJ2-1
V gene: TRBV4-1
CDR3 length: 16
clone size: -
D gene: TRBD2
CDR3 protein: CASSGSGTHSYNEQFF
CDR3 DNA: TGCGCCAGCAGCGGTAGCGGGACGCACTCCTACAATGAGCAGTTCTTC

J gene: TRBJ1-1
V gene: TRBV6-5
CDR3 length: 14
clone size: -
D gene: TRBD1
CDR3 protein: CASRTDRVSTEAFF
CDR3 DNA: TGTGCCAGCAGGACGGACAGGGTGAGCACTGAAGCTTTCTTT

J gene: TRBJ1-4
V gene: TRBV7-8
CDR3 length: 16
clone size: -
D gene: -
CDR3 protein: CASSPRRTVGYGKLFF
CDR3 DNA: TGTGCCAGCAGCCCCAGGCGGACAGTAGGGTATGGAAAACTGTTTTTT

J gene: TRBJ1-2
V gene: TRBV9
CDR3 length: 14
clone size: -
D gene: TRBD1
CDR3 protein: CASSPQTGTAGYTF
CDR3 DNA: TGTGCCAGCAGCCCCCAAACCGGGACAGCCGGCTACACCTTC

J gene: TRBJ1-4
V gene: TRBV27
CDR3 length: 15
clone size: -
D gene: -
CDR3 protein: CASSSLGNLGEKLFF
CDR3 DNA: TGTGCCAGCAGTTCCTTGGGTAACTTAGGTGAAAAACTGTTTTTT

J gene: TRBJ2-1
V gene: TRBV24-1
CDR3 length: 16
clone size: -
D gene: TRBD2
CDR3 protein: CATSAGLAGITNEQFF
CDR3 DNA: TGTGCCACCAGTGCCGGACTAGCGGGAATCACCAATGAGCAGTTCTTC

J gene: TRBJ1-2
V gene: TRBV7-8
CDR3 length: 13
clone size: -
D gene: TRBD1
CDR3 protein: CASSYTGVDGYTF
CDR3 DNA: TGTGCCAGCAGCTATACAGGGGTAGATGGCTACACCTTC

J gene: TRBJ1-2
V gene: TRBV5-1
CDR3 length: 15
clone size: once
D gene: TRBD1
CDR3 protein: CASSSGQGLSYGYTF
CDR3 DNA: TGCGCCAGCAGCTCCGGACAGGGTCTTAGCTATGGCTACACCTTC

J gene: TRBJ1-2
V gene: TRBV6-5
CDR3 length: 15
clone size: -
D gene: TRBD1
CDR3 protein: CASSSTGTGGYGYTF
CDR3 DNA: TGTGCCAGCAGTTCGACCGGGACAGGGGGCTATGGCTACACCTTC

J gene: TRBJ1-4
V gene: TRBV28
CDR3 length: 15
clone size: -
D gene: TRBD1
CDR3 protein: CASSFSGGRGEKLFF
CDR3 DNA: TGTGCCAGCAGTTTTTCAGGGGGACGAGGGGAAAAACTGTTTTTT

J gene: TRBJ1-3
V gene: TRBV7-5
CDR3 length: 14
clone size: -
D gene: -
CDR3 protein: CARSFQGSGNTIYF
CDR3 DNA: TGTGCCAGAAGCTTTCAAGGCTCTGGAAACACCATATATTTT

J gene: TRBJ1-2
V gene: TRBV30
CDR3 length: 12
clone size: -
D gene: -
CDR3 protein: CAWELGQDGYTF
CDR3 DNA: TGTGCCTGGGAACTGGGGCAGGATGGCTACACCTTC

J gene: TRBJ2-3
V gene: TRBV5-1
CDR3 length: 14
clone size: -
D gene: -
CDR3 protein: CASSLGQSTDTQYF
CDR3 DNA: TGCGCCAGCAGCTTGGGACAGAGCACAGATACGCAGTATTTT

J gene: TRBJ1-1
V gene: TRBV4-1
CDR3 length: 20
clone size: once
D gene: TRBD1
CDR3 protein: CASSHVPTGQGALLNVEAFF
CDR3 DNA: TGCGCCAGCAGCCACGTTCCAACGGGACAGGGGGCGCTTTTAAATGTTGAAGCTTTCTTT

J gene: TRBJ2-2
V gene: TRBV11-2
CDR3 length: 18
clone size: -
D gene: -
CDR3 protein: CASSSGTFPDWVTGELFF
CDR3 DNA: TGTGCCAGCAGCTCCGGGACTTTTCCCGACTGGGTCACCGGGGAGCTGTTTTTT

J gene: TRBJ1-1
V gene: TRBV25-1
CDR3 length: 14
clone size: -
D gene: -
CDR3 protein: CASSEGTGNTEAFF
CDR3 DNA: TGTGCCAGCAGTGAGGGGACGGGGAACACTGAAGCTTTCTTT

J gene: TRBJ1-1
V gene: TRBV28
CDR3 length: 13
clone size: -
D gene: -
CDR3 protein: CASSVPQTRYAFF
CDR3 DNA: TGTGCCAGCAGCGTTCCCCAGACAAGATACGCTTTCTTT

J gene: TRBJ1-3
V gene: TRBV29-1
CDR3 length: 14
clone size: once
D gene: -
CDR3 protein: CSVAVTVSGNTIYF
CDR3 DNA: TGCAGCGTTGCTGTGACAGTCTCTGGAAACACCATATATTTT

J gene: TRBJ2-1
V gene: TRBV19
CDR3 length: 16
clone size: -
D gene: TRBD2
CDR3 protein: CATSGLAGLLGNEQFF
CDR3 DNA: TGTGCCACCTCGGGACTAGCGGGTCTCTTGGGCAATGAGCAGTTCTTC

J gene: TRBJ1-1
V gene: TRBV19
CDR3 length: 13
clone size: -
D gene: -
CDR3 protein: CASSLSDNTEAFF
CDR3 DNA: TGTGCCAGTAGTCTATCGGACAACACTGAAGCTTTCTTT

J gene: TRBJ1-5
V gene: TRBV7-2
CDR3 length: 15
clone size: -
D gene: -
CDR3 protein: CASSFSTGSNQPQHF
CDR3 DNA: TGTGCCAGCAGCTTCTCGACAGGCAGCAATCAGCCCCAGCATTTT

J gene: TRBJ2-7
V gene: TRBV11-2
CDR3 length: 16
clone size: once
D gene: TRBD2
CDR3 protein: CASSSHIAGVAYEQYF
CDR3 DNA: TGTGCCAGCAGCAGCCATATAGCGGGAGTGGCCTACGAGCAGTACTTC

J gene: TRBJ1-2
V gene: TRBV7-2
CDR3 length: 14
clone size: few
D gene: -
CDR3 protein: CASSLGLKNYGYTF
CDR3 DNA: TGTGCCAGCAGCTTAGGGCTGAAGAACTATGGCTACACCTTC

J gene: TRBJ2-7
V gene: TRBV3-1/TRBV3-2
CDR3 length: 14
clone size: -
D gene: -
CDR3 protein: CASTQTRRTYEQYF
CDR3 DNA: TGTGCCAGCACTCAAACGCGGCGTACCTACGAGCAGTACTTC

J gene: TRBJ1-2
V gene: TRBV28
CDR3 length: 14
clone size: -
D gene: TRBD1
CDR3 protein: CASSFQGGGYGYTF
CDR3 DNA: TGTGCCAGCAGTTTCCAGGGGGGTGGCTATGGCTACACCTTC

J gene: TRBJ2-1
V gene: TRBV7-3
CDR3 length: 15
clone size: -
D gene: -
CDR3 protein: CASSAGPNSYNEQFF
CDR3 DNA: TGTGCCAGCAGCGCGGGACCGAACTCCTACAATGAGCAGTTCTTC

J gene: TRBJ1-5
V gene: TRBV7-8
CDR3 length: 16
clone size: -
D gene: TRBD1
CDR3 protein: CASSSETGSGRQPQHF
CDR3 DNA: TGTGCCAGCAGCAGTGAGACAGGGTCCGGGCGGCAGCCCCAGCATTTT

J gene: TRBJ1-2
V gene: TRBV7-2
CDR3 length: 15
clone size: -
D gene: -
CDR3 protein: CASSPRFTGNYGYTF
CDR3 DNA: TGTGCCAGCAGCCCTCGGTTTACCGGAAACTATGGCTACACCTTC

J gene: TRBJ2-2
V gene: TRBV19
CDR3 length: 18
clone size: -
D gene: -
CDR3 protein: CASSIDLEGSTNTGELFF
CDR3 DNA: TGTGCCAGTAGTATAGACCTCGAAGGCAGCACGAACACCGGGGAGCTGTTTTTT

J gene: TRBJ1-1
V gene: TRBV7-2
CDR3 length: 14
clone size: -
D gene: -
CDR3 protein: CASSPAGLYTEAFF
CDR3 DNA: TGTGCCAGCAGCCCCGCGGGGCTGTACACTGAAGCTTTCTTT

J gene: TRBJ1-1
V gene: TRBV5-1
CDR3 length: 13
clone size: -
D gene: -
CDR3 protein: CASSWTVNTEAFF
CDR3 DNA: TGCGCCAGCAGCTGGACAGTGAACACTGAAGCTTTCTTT

J gene: TRBJ2-3
V gene: TRBV5-4
CDR3 length: 16
clone size: once
D gene: TRBD1
CDR3 protein: CASSLAGQGSTDTQYF
CDR3 DNA: TGTGCCAGCAGCCTCGCGGGACAGGGAAGCACAGATACGCAGTATTTT

J gene: TRBJ1-4
V gene: TRBV6-6
CDR3 length: 11
clone size: -
D gene: -
CDR3 protein: CASGQEEKLFF
CDR3 DNA: TGTGCCAGCGGGCAGGAGGAAAAACTGTTTTTT

J gene: TRBJ1-1
V gene: TRBV5-1
CDR3 length: 13
clone size: -
D gene: TRBD1
CDR3 protein: CASSLQGETEAFF
CDR3 DNA: TGCGCCAGCAGCCTGCAGGGGGAGACTGAAGCTTTCTTT

J gene: TRBJ2-2
V gene: TRBV7-2
CDR3 length: 14
clone size: -
D gene: -
CDR3 protein: CASSLVGGTGELFF
CDR3 DNA: TGTGCCAGCAGCTTAGTCGGGGGCACCGGGGAGCTGTTTTTT

J gene: TRBJ2-1
V gene: TRBV20-1
CDR3 length: 15
clone size: -
D gene: TRBD2
CDR3 protein: CSASKAGGPNNEQFF
CDR3 DNA: TGCAGTGCTAGTAAGGCGGGAGGGCCGAACAATGAGCAGTTCTTC

J gene: TRBJ1-5
V gene: TRBV27
CDR3 length: 17
clone size: -
D gene: TRBD1
CDR3 protein: CASSLGTGDYSNQPQHF
CDR3 DNA: TGTGCCAGCAGTTTAGGGACAGGAGACTATAGCAATCAGCCCCAGCATTTT

J gene: TRBJ2-2
V gene: TRBV14
CDR3 length: 20
clone size: -
D gene: TRBD2
CDR3 protein: CASSQAWKREGAANTGELFF
CDR3 DNA: TGTGCCAGCAGCCAAGCGTGGAAGCGGGAGGGCGCCGCGAACACCGGGGAGCTGTTTTTT

J gene: TRBJ2-7
V gene: TRBV5-1
CDR3 length: 15
clone size: -
D gene: -
CDR3 protein: CASSLSGLASYEQYF
CDR3 DNA: TGCGCCAGCAGCTTGAGTGGACTCGCCTCCTACGAGCAGTACTTC

J gene: TRBJ1-1
V gene: TRBV10-3
CDR3 length: 15
clone size: -
D gene: TRBD1
CDR3 protein: CATLTGTDLNTEAFF
CDR3 DNA: TGTGCCACCTTAACCGGGACAGATTTGAACACTGAAGCTTTCTTT

J gene: TRBJ1-4
V gene: TRBV7-8
CDR3 length: 15
clone size: -
D gene: -
CDR3 protein: CASSLGRGSNEKLFF
CDR3 DNA: TGTGCCAGCAGCTTAGGGAGGGGGTCTAATGAAAAACTGTTTTTT

J gene: TRBJ2-6
V gene: TRBV19
CDR3 length: 14
clone size: -
D gene: -
CDR3 protein: CASSGLDGANVLTF
CDR3 DNA: TGTGCCAGTTCCGGGTTGGATGGGGCCAACGTCCTGACTTTC

J gene: TRBJ2-1
V gene: TRBV19
CDR3 length: 20
clone size: -
D gene: TRBD2
CDR3 protein: CASSIRGKLAGGEIYNEQFF
CDR3 DNA: TGTGCCAGTAGTATCAGGGGCAAACTAGCGGGAGGGGAGATATATAATGAGCAGTTCTTC

J gene: TRBJ1-1
V gene: TRBV4-1
CDR3 length: 16
clone size: -
D gene: -
CDR3 protein: CASSQGWGQLNTEAFF
CDR3 DNA: TGCGCCAGCAGCCAAGGCTGGGGCCAACTTAACACTGAAGCTTTCTTT

J gene: TRBJ2-1
V gene: TRBV2
CDR3 length: 16
clone size: -
D gene: TRBD2
CDR3 protein: CASRTGLAGGKDEQFF
CDR3 DNA: TGTGCCAGCAGGACCGGACTAGCGGGAGGGAAAGATGAGCAGTTCTTC

J gene: TRBJ2-7
V gene: TRBV7-2
CDR3 length: 15
clone size: -
D gene: -
CDR3 protein: CASSIIAEGVGEQYF
CDR3 DNA: TGTGCCAGCAGCATAATAGCGGAGGGGGTTGGCGAGCAGTACTTC

J gene: TRBJ1-2
V gene: TRBV7-9
CDR3 length: 15
clone size: -
D gene: -
CDR3 protein: CASSLLRILDYGYTF
CDR3 DNA: TGTGCCAGCAGCTTATTAAGAATTTTGGACTATGGCTACACCTTC

J gene: TRBJ2-1
V gene: TRBV5-1
CDR3 length: 15
clone size: -
D gene: -
CDR3 protein: CASSLVGDSYNEQFF
CDR3 DNA: TGCGCCAGCAGCTTGGTTGGGGACTCCTACAATGAGCAGTTCTTC

J gene: TRBJ1-1
V gene: TRBV6-5
CDR3 length: 13
clone size: -
D gene: TRBD1
CDR3 protein: CASSLDRRTEAFF
CDR3 DNA: TGTGCCAGCAGCCTGGACAGGCGGACTGAAGCTTTCTTT

J gene: TRBJ1-4
V gene: TRBV28
CDR3 length: 15
clone size: -
D gene: TRBD1
CDR3 protein: CASSPGTGPNEKLFF
CDR3 DNA: TGTGCCAGCAGCCCTGGGACAGGACCTAATGAAAAACTGTTTTTT

J gene: TRBJ1-1
V gene: TRBV7-2
CDR3 length: 15
clone size: -
D gene: TRBD1
CDR3 protein: CASSQTGQGRTEAFF
CDR3 DNA: TGTGCCAGCAGTCAAACGGGACAGGGGAGGACTGAAGCTTTCTTT

J gene: TRBJ2-3
V gene: TRBV7-3
CDR3 length: 17
clone size: -
D gene: TRBD2
CDR3 protein: CASSLTGSGRVADTQYF
CDR3 DNA: TGTGCCAGCAGCTTAACGGGTAGCGGGAGGGTGGCAGATACGCAGTATTTT

J gene: TRBJ1-4
V gene: TRBV5-1
CDR3 length: 12
clone size: -
D gene: -
CDR3 protein: CASSYDREKLFF
CDR3 DNA: TGCGCCAGCAGCTATGACAGGGAAAAACTGTTTTTT